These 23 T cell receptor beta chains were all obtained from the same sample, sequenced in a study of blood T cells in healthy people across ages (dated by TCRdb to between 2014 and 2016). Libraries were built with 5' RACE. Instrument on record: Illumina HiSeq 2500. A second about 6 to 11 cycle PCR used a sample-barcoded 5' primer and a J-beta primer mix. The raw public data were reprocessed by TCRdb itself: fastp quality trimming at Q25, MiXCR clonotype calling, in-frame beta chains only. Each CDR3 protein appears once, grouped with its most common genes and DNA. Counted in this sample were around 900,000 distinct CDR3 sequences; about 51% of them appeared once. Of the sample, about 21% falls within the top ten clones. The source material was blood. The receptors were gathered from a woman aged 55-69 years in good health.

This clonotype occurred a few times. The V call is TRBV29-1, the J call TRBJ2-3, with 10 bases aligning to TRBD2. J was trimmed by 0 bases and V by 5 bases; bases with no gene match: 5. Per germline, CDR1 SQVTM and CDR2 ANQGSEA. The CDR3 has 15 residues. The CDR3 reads CSVSRTSGSTDTQYF. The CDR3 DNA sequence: TGCAGCGTTTCCCGGACTAGCGGAAGCACAGATACGCAGTATTTT.

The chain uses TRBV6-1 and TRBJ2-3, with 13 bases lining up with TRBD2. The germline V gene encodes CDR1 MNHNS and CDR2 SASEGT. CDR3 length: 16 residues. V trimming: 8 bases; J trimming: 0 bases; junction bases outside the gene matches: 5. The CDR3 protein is CASLELAGGSTDTQYF. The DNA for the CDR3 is TGTGCCAGCTTGGAACTAGCGGGAGGGAGCACAGATACGCAGTATTTT.

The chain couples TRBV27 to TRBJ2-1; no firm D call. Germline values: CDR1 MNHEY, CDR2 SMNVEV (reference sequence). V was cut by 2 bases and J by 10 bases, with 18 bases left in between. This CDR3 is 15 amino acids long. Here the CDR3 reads CASSLLPRLANEQFF. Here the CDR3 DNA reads TGTGCCAGCAGTTTACTCCCCCGATTAGCCAACGAGCAGTTCTTC.

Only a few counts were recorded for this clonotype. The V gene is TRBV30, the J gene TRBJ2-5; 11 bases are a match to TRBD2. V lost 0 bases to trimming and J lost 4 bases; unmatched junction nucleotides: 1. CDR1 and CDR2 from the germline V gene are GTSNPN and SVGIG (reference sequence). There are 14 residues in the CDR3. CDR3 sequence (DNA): TGTGCCTGGAGTGTTGGACTAGCGGGAGAGACCCAGTACTTC. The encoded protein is CAWSVGLAGETQYF. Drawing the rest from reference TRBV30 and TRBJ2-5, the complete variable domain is SQTIHQWPATLVQPVGSPLSLECTVEGTSNPNLYWYRQAAGRGLQLLFYSVGIGQISSEVPQNLSASRPQDRQFILSSKKLLLSDSGFYLCAWSVGLAGETQYFGPGTRLLVL.

This CDR3 is CASSQDVGTSPLHF. In DNA form, the CDR3 reads TGTGCCAGCAGCCAAGATGTGGGTACATCACCCCTCCACTTT. The gene calls are TRBV3-1 and TRBJ1-6; no reliable D call. Trimming shortened V by 0 bases and J by 10 bases, and 10 bases separated the two germline ends. CDR1 LGHDT and CDR2 YNNKEL come from the germline V gene (reference sequence). The CDR3 consists of 14 residues.

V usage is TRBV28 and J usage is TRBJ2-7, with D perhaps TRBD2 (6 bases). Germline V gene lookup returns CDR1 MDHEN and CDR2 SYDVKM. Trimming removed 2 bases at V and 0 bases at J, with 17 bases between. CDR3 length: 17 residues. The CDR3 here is CASSLTGPGRSSYEQYF. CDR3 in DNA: TGTGCCAGCAGTTTAACAGGACCGGGGAGGAGCTCCTACGAGCAGTACTTC. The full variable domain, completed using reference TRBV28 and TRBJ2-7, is DVKVTQSSRYLVKRTGEKVFLECVQDMDHENMFWYRQDPGLGLRLIYFSYDVKMKEKGDIPEGYSVSREKKERFSLILESASTNQTSMYLCASSLTGPGRSSYEQYFGPGTRLTVT.

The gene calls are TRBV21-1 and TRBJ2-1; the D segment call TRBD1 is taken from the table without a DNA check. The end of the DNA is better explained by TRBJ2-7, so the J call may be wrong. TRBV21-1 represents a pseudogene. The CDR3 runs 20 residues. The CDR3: CASSKVGPGGWTRGNNEQYF. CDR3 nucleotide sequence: TGTGCCAGCAGCAAAGTAGGCCCAGGGGGCTGGACTAGAGGAAACAATGAGCAGTACTTC.

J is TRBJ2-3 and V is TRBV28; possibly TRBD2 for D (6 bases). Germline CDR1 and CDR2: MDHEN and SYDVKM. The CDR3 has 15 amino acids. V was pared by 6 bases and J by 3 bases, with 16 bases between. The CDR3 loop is CASRQTGSGTDTQYF. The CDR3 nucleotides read TGTGCCAGCAGACAGACCGGGAGCGGGACAGATACGCAGTATTTT.

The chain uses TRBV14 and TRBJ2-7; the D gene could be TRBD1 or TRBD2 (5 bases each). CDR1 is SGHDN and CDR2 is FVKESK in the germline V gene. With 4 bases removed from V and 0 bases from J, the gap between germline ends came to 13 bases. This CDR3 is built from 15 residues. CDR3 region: CASSLPGAGSYEQYF. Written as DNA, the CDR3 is TGTGCCAGCAGCCTTCCCGGGGCAGGCTCCTACGAGCAGTACTTC.

CDR3 in DNA: TGTGCCAGCAGCTTATCAACGGACAGGGGGCATAGCTACACCTTC. Its translation is CASSLSTDRGHSYTF. V usage is TRBV5-7 and J usage is TRBJ1-2; TRBD1 aligns across 11 bases. TRBV5-7 is placed among ORFs of uncertain function. V lost 2 bases, J lost 9 bases, and 9 bases stayed unmatched. The CDR3 extends over 15 amino acids.

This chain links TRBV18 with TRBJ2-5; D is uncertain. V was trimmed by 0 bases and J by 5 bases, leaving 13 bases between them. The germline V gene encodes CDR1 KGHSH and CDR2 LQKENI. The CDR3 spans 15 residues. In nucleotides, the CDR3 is TGTGCCAGCTCACCACCCGCTAGTAGTATGGAGACCCAGTACTTC. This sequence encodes CASSPPASSMETQYF.

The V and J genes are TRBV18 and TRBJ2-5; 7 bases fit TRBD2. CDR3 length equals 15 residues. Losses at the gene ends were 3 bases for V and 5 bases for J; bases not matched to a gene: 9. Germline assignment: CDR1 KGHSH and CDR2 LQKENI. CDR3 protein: CASSPHAGAAETQYF. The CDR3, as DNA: TGTGCCAGCTCACCCCATGCGGGAGCGGCGGAGACCCAGTACTTC.

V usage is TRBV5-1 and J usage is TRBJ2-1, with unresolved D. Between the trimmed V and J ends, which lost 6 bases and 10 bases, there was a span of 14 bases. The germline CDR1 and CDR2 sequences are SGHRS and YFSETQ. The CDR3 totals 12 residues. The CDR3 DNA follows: TGCGCCAGCACCCTGGGTGGAGAAGAGCAGTTCTTC. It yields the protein CASTLGGEEQFF. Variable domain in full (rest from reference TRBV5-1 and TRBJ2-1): KAGVTQTPRYLIKTRGQQVTLSCSPISGHRSVSWYQQTPGQGLQFLFEYFSETQRNKGNFPGRFSGRQFSNSRSEMNVSTLELGDSALYLCASTLGGEEQFFGPGTRLTVL.

Here the CDR3 DNA reads TGTGCCAGCAGTTACTCGGCCGACAGGGGCGACGAGCAGTACTTC. This codes for CASSYSADRGDEQYF. The V gene is TRBV6-6, the J gene TRBJ2-7; TRBD1 matches 8 bases. Germline V gives CDR1 MNHNY, CDR2 SVGAGI (reference sequence). V lost 0 bases, J lost 5 bases, and 6 bases stayed unmatched. The CDR3 is 15 amino acids.

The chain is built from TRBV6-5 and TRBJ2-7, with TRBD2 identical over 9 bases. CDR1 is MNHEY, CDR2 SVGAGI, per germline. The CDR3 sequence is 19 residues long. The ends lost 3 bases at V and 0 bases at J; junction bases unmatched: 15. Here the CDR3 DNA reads TGTGCCAGCAGTTATGAATTCGGACTAGCGCAAACAAGCTCCTACGAGCAGTACTTC. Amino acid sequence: CASSYEFGLAQTSSYEQYF.

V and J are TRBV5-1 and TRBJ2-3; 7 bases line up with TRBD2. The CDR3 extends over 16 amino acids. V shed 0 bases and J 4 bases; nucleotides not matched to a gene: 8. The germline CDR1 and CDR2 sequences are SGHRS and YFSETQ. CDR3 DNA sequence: TGCGCCAGCAGCTTGGTCCCGAGCGGGAACGCAGATACGCAGTATTTT. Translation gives CASSLVPSGNADTQYF.

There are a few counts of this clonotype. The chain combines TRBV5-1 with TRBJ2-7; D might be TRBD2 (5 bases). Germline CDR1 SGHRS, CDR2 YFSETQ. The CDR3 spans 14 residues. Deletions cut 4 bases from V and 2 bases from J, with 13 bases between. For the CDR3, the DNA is TGCGCCAGCAGCCCGGACGGGATCACCTACGAGCAGTACTTC. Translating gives CASSPDGITYEQYF.

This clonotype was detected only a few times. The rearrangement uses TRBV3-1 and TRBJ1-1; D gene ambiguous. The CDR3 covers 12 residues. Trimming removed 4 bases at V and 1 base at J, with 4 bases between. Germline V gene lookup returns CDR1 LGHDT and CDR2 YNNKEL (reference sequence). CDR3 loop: CASSRRNTEAFF. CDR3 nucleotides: TGTGCCAGCAGCCGGAGGAACACTGAAGCTTTCTTT.

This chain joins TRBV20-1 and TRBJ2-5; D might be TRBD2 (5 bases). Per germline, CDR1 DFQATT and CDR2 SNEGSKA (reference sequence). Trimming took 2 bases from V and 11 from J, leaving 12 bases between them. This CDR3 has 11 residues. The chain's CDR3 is CSARTEERQYF. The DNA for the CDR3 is TGCAGTGCTAGAACGGAGGAACGGCAGTACTTC.

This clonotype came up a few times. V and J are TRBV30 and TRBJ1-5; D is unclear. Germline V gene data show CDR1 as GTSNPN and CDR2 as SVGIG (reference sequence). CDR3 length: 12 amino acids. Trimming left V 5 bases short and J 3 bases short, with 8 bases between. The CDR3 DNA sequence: TGTGCCTGGGACTCTCTCAATCAGCCCCAGCATTTT. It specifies CAWDSLNQPQHF. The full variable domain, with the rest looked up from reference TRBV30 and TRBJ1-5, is SQTIHQWPATLVQPVGSPLSLECTVEGTSNPNLYWYRQAAGRGLQLLFYSVGIGQISSEVPQNLSASRPQDRQFILSSKKLLLSDSGFYLCAWDSLNQPQHFGDGTRLSIL.

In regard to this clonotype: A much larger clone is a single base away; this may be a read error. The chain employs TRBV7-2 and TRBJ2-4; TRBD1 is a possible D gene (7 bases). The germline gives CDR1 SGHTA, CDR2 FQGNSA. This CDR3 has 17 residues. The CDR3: CAGRLATGQGVRNIQYF. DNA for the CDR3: TGTGCCGGCAGGCTAGCGACCGGGCAGGGGGTGAGAAACATTCAGTACTTC.

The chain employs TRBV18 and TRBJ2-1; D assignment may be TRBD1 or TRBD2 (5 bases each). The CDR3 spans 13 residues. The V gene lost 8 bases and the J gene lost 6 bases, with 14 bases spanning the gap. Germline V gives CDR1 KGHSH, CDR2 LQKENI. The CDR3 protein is CASAPGTRNEQFF. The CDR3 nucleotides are TGTGCCAGCGCCCCGGGGACCCGCAATGAGCAGTTCTTC. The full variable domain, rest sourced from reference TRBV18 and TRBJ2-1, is NAGVMQNPRHLVRRRGQEARLRCSPMKGHSHVYWYRQLPEEGLKFMVYLQKENIIDESGMPKERFSAEFPKEGPSILRIQQVVRGDSAAYFCASAPGTRNEQFFGPGTRLTVL.

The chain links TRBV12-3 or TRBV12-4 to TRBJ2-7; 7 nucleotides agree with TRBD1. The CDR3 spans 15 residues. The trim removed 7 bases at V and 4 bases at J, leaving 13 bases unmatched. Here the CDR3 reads CASTKDRTVPYEQYF. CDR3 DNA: TGTGCCAGCACCAAGGACAGGACGGTTCCGTACGAGCAGTACTTC.